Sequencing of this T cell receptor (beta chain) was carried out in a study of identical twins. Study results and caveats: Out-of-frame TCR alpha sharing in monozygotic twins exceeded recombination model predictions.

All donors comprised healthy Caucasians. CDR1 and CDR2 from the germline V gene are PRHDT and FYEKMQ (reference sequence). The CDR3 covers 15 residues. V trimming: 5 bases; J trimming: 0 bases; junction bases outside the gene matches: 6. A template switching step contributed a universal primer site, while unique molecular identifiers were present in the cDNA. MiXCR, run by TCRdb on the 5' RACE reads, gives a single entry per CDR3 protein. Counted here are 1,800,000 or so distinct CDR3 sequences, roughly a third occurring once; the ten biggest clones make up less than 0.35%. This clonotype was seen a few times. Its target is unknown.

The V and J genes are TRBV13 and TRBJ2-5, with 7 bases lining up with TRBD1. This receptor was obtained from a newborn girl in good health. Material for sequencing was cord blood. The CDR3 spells CASSKGTAYQETQYF. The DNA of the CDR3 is TGTGCCAGCAGCAAAGGGACAGCGTACCAAGAGACCCAGTACTTC. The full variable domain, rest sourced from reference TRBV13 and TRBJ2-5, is AAGVIQSPRHLIKEKRETATLKCYPIPRHDTVYWYQQGPGQDPQFLISFYEKMQSDKGSIPDRFSAQQFSDYHSELNMSSLELGDSALYFCASSKGTAYQETQYFGPGTRLLVL.